This TCR beta chain was sequenced during a study of shared clonotypes between healthy human individuals. Overall study context: Researchers assigned three CD4 naive, three CD4 memory, two CD8 naive and one CD8 memory plate to each donor. Study results and limitations: The expectation was that sequencing depth would affect clonotype sharing among donors.

This clone was seen at least ten times. What it recognizes is unknown. Original handling: Filtering differed because ImmunoSEQ produced junction-only sequences that carried no quality scores. Method: immunoSEQ multiplex PCR; TCRdb's copy keeps in-frame clones and lacks some. V and J calls and clone size are those listed in that table; D and trimming were worked out from the DNA. The data show roughly 700,000 clones, approximately 79% seen once. There are 15 residues in the CDR3. Healthy HIV-negative adults with no recent acute infections or vaccinations were recruited as donors. Sequenced sample: memory CD4+ T cells sorted from blood. Noted subset: CD45RA-negative fraction. The chain links TRBV21-1 to TRBJ1-5. TRBV21-1 is listed as a pseudogene. The TCR comes from a young woman in good health. CDR3 sequence reads: CASSSRSISNQPQHF. Written as DNA, the CDR3 is TGTGCCAGCAGCTCCCGATCCATTAGCAATCAGCCCCAGCATTTT.